The TCR beta chain under discussion was sequenced for a study of blood T cells in healthy people across ages. Germline V gene sequence: CDR1 LNHNV, CDR2 YYDKDF (reference sequence). This CDR3 region has 16 residues. Trimming cost V 0 bases and J 8 bases, with 19 bases left between them. This clonotype has a handful of counts. The authors ran a second PCR of about 7 to 11 cycles using a sample-barcoded 5' primer and a J-beta primer mix. TCRdb itself ran the 5' RACE reads through MiXCR, one entry per CDR3 protein. The data show hundreds of thousands of distinct CDR3 sequences, with around 48% seen just once and about an eighth held by the top ten.

The receptor comes from a man aged 25 to 40 in good health. The gene calls are TRBV15 and TRBJ1-2; D remains unclear. Sequencing used blood. Here the CDR3 reads CATSRDYGAELGGYTF. CDR3 nucleotides: TGTGCCACCAGCAGAGATTACGGCGCGGAACTTGGGGGCTACACCTTC.